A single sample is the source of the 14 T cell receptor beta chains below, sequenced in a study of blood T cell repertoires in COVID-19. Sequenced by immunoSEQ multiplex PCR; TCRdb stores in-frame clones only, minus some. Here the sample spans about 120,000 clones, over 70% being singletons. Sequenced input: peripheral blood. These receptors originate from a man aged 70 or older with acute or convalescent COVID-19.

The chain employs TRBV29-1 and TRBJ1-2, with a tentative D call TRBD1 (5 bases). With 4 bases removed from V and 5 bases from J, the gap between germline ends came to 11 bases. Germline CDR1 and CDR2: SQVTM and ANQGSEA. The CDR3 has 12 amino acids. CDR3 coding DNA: TGCAGCGTTGTGGGTCAGGGATATGGCTACACCTTC. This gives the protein CSVVGQGYGYTF. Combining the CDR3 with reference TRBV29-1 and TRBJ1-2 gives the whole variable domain SAVISQKPSRDICQRGTSLTIQCQVDSQVTMMFWYRQQPGQSLTLIATANQGSEATYESGFVIDKFPISRPNLTFSTLTVSNMSPEDSSIYLCSVVGQGYGYTFGSGTRLTVV.

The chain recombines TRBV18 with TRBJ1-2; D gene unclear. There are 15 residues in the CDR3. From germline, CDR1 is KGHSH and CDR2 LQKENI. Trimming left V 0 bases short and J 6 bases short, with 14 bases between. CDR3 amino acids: CASSPPMEGTDGYTF. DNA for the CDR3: TGTGCCAGCTCACCACCAATGGAGGGAACAGATGGCTACACCTTC.

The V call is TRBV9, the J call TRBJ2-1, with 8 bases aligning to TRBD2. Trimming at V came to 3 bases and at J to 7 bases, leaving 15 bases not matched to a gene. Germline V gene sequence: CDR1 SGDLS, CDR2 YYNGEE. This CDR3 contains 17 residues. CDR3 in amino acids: CASSAGGIAGPSNEQFF. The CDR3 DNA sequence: TGTGCCAGCAGCGCTGGGGGGATAGCGGGGCCCTCGAATGAGCAGTTCTTC.

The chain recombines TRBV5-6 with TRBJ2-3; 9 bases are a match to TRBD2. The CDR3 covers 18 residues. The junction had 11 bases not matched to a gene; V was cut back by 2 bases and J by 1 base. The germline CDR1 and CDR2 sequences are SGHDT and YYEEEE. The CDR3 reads CASSFLISGGSGTDTQYF. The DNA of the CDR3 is TGTGCCAGCAGCTTCCTGATTAGCGGGGGTTCTGGCACAGATACGCAGTATTTT.

The CDR3: CASSQSYPGQKSKNIQYF. In DNA form, the CDR3 reads TGCGCCAGCAGTCAATCTTACCCGGGACAGAAGAGCAAAAACATTCAGTACTTC. The J gene is TRBJ2-4, the V gene TRBV23-1, with 7 bases that match TRBD1. TRBV23-1 is noted as an ORF with a role that remains uncertain. The V and J ends lost 0 bases and 3 bases, in that order; junction bases with no gene match: 11. This CDR3 contains 18 residues.

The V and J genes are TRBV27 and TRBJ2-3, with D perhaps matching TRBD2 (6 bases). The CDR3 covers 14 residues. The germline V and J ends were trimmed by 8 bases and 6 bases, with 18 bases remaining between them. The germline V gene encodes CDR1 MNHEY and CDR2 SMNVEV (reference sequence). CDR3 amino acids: CASPMQRVPDTQYF. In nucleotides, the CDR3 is TGTGCCAGCCCCATGCAGCGGGTCCCGGATACGCAGTATTTT.

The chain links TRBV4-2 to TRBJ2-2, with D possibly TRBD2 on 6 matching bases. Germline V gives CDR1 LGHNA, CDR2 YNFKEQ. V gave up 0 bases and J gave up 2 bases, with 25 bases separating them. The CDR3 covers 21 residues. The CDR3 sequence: CASSQETSPDYRRFNTGELFF. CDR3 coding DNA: TGTGCCAGCAGCCAAGAAACCTCCCCGGACTACCGCCGATTCAACACCGGGGAGCTGTTTTTT.

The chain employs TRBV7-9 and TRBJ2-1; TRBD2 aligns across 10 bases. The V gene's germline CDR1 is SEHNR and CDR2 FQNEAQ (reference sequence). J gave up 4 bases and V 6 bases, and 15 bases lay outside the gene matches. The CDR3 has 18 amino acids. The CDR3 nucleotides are TGTGCCAGCAGTTTTCCGCGAAGGGTAGCGGGGGGATACAATGAGCAGTTCTTC. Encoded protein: CASSFPRRVAGGYNEQFF.

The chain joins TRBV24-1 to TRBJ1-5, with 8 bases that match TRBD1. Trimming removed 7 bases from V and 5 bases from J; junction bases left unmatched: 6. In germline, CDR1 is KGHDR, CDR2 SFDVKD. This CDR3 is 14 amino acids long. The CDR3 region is CATRDRALHQPQHF. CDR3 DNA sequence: TGTGCCACCAGGGACAGGGCCCTTCATCAGCCCCAGCATTTT.

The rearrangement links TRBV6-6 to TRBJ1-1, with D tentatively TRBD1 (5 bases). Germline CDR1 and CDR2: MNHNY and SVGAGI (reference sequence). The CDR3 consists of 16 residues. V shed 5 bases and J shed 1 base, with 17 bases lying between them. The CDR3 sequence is CASSTGTRRTNTEAFF. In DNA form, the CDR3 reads TGTGCCAGCAGTACTGGGACTAGGAGGACGAACACTGAAGCTTTCTTT.

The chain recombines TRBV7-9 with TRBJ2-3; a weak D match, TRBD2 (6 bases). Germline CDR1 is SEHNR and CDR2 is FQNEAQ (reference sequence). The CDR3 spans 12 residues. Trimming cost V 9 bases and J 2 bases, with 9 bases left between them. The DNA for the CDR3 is TGTGCCAGTAGGGAGGACACAGATACGCAGTATTTT. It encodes CASREDTDTQYF.

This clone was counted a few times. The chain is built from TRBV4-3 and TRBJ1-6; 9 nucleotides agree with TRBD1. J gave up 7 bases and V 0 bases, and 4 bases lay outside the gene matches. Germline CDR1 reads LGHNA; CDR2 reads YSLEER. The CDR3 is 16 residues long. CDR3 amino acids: CASSQEATGGNSPLHF. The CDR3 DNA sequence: TGCGCCAGCAGCCAAGAAGCGACAGGGGGAAATTCACCCCTCCACTTT.

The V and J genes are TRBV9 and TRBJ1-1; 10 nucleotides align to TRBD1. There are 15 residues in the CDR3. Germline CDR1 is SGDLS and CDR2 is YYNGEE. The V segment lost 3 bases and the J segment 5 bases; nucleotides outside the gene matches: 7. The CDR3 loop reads CASSGRDRGPTEAFF. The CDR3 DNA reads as TGTGCCAGCAGCGGCCGAGACAGGGGGCCTACTGAAGCTTTCTTT.

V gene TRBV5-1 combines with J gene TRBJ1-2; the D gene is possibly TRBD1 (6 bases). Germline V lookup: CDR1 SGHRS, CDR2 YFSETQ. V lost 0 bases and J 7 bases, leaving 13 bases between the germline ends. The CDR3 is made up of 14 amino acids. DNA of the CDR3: TGCGCCAGCAGCTTGGCCTGGGGGGGCTTTGGCTACACCTTC. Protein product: CASSLAWGGFGYTF.